This TCR beta chain was recovered during a study of cytomegalovirus exposure and HLA in healthy donors. This CDR3 is built from 16 residues. V lost 2 bases and J lost 6; bases outside the gene matches: 9. Germline loops: CDR1 SGHRS, CDR2 YFSETQ. Researchers ran the PCR with 60 Vbeta and 13 Jbeta primers. Produced via immunoSEQ multiplex PCR; TCRdb's table is partial and in-frame only. The sample holds 150,000 to 200,000 clones, 77% seen once. The receptor was derived from a woman under 40 in good health and CMV-seronegative. Material for sequencing was PBMCs. This chain uses TRBV5-1 with TRBJ2-7; TRBD2 aligns across 12 bases. In nucleotides, the CDR3 is TGCGCCAGCAGCTTTAACCGACTAGCGGGAGCTGGCGAGCAGTACTTC. Translating gives CASSFNRLAGAGEQYF.